This TCR beta chain was sequenced in a study of cytomegalovirus exposure and HLA in healthy donors. Study-wide results and caveats: A few CMV-associated chains were confirmed in vitro to be specific for CMV antigens. Donors were assumed by presence/absence analyses to have roughly uniform sequencing depth.

CDR3 length equals 16 residues. V was clipped by 5 bases and J by 0 bases, with 14 bases between them. Germline assignment: CDR1 SGHDN and CDR2 FVKESK. 13 Jbeta primers and 60 Vbeta primers were used for the PCR. Clones were sequenced by immunoSEQ multiplex PCR, and TCRdb holds only the in-frame ones, with some missing. The sample contains over 110,000 clones, approximately 78% of which appear only once. For this clone: The antigen remains unidentified.

The chain links TRBV14 to TRBJ2-1; D possibly corresponds to TRBD2 (5 bases). Sequencing was done on a sample of PBMCs. This TCR derives from a female donor in good health and CMV-seronegative. CDR3 nucleotides: TGTGCCAGCAGCAGACTACTCCGGAGCTCCTACAATGAGCAGTTCTTC. Its protein is CASSRLLRSSYNEQFF.